These T cell receptor beta chains were read from a single sample in a study of regulatory T cells in long-lasting Graves disease. From the multiplex PCR reads, TCRdb called clonotypes with MiXCR, one entry per CDR3 protein. Seen here are 600,000 to 650,000 distinct CDR3 sequences, approximately 15% observed once, and the top ten hold approximately 20%. These data were likewise used in another study, on T cells in Graves' hyperthyroidism and ophthalmopathy.

Specimen: peripheral blood mononuclear cells (PBMCs), collected at new diagnosis, from a patient treated with antithyroid drugs. All receptors derive from a woman in her 30s with Graves disease. CDR3s include the opening cysteine and the closing phenylalanine or tryptophan. A D gene is named only where the DNA matches it firmly. Clone size, where shown, is once, few, many, or a class for clones that have expanded.

many TRBJ2-1 TRBV6-1 12 NA CASSTRTNEQFF TGTGCCAGCAGCACGAGGACAAACGAGCAGTTCTTC
few TRBJ1-4 TRBV3-1 15 NA CASSQDPRTNEKLFF TGTGCCAGCAGCCAAGACCCTCGAACTAATGAAAAACTGTTTTTT
NA TRBJ1-1 TRBV5-4 14 NA CASSLDREGVRAFF TGTGCCAGCAGCTTGGACAGGGAGGGGGTGCGGGCTTTCTTT
few TRBJ1-2 TRBV29-1 15 TRBD1 CSASTGTGFNYGYTF TGCAGCGCCTCAACCGGGACAGGGTTTAACTATGGCTACACCTTC
many TRBJ2-3 TRBV2 15 NA CASSDQRLSTDTQYF TGTGCCAGCAGTGATCAGCGGCTAAGCACAGATACGCAGTATTTT
NA TRBJ2-5 TRBV10-3 15 NA CAISELGSARETQYF TGTGCCATCAGTGAGCTGGGCAGCGCGAGAGAGACCCAGTACTTC
few TRBJ1-3 TRBV6-1 11 NA CASSKGNTIYF TGTGCCAGCAGTAAGGGAAACACCATATATTTT
NA TRBJ2-7 TRBV20-1 15 NA CSARDDQGRFYEQYF TGCAGTGCTAGAGATGATCAGGGAAGGTTCTACGAGCAGTACTTC
few TRBJ2-7 TRBV6-5 15 NA CASSYSPRPTYEQYF TGTGCCAGCAGTTACTCGCCGAGACCAACCTACGAGCAGTACTTC
NA TRBJ2-1 TRBV24-1 16 TRBD1 CATGTLGQGAVNEQFF TGTGCCACCGGCACCCTCGGACAGGGGGCAGTCAATGAGCAGTTCTTC
many TRBJ2-1 TRBV7-2 16 NA CASSLSSGLGRNEQFF TGTGCCAGCAGCTTATCGTCGGGACTGGGGAGGAATGAGCAGTTCTTC
once TRBJ2-3 TRBV2 14 NA CATLGLPDRDTQYF TGTGCCACCCTAGGACTTCCGGACAGAGATACGCAGTATTTT
many TRBJ2-7 TRBV5-1 15 TRBD1 CASSYSGTGFYEQYF TGCGCCAGCAGCTACTCCGGGACAGGCTTTTACGAGCAGTACTTC
few TRBJ2-1 TRBV6-2/TRBV6-3 16 NA CASTYTPRDQLGEQFF TGTGCCAGCACCTACACCCCAAGGGACCAGCTCGGAGAGCAGTTCTTC
NA TRBJ1-4 TRBV9 15 TRBD1 CASSVSGGRGEKLFF TGTGCCAGCAGCGTCTCAGGGGGCAGGGGTGAAAAACTGTTTTTT
NA TRBJ1-1 TRBV9 12 NA CASSPHNTEAFF TGTGCCAGCAGCCCTCACAACACTGAAGCTTTCTTT
NA TRBJ2-1 TRBV11-2 14 NA CASSLWDITMEQFF TGTGCCAGCAGCTTATGGGACATTACAATGGAGCAGTTCTTC
NA TRBJ2-3 TRBV20-1 20 TRBD2 CSASNTLGASGRAGADTQYF TGCAGTGCTAGCAATACCCTTGGGGCTAGCGGGAGGGCCGGGGCAGATACGCAGTATTTT
many TRBJ2-1 TRBV6-9 11 NA CASSYSNEQFF TGTGCCAGCAGTTACTCCAATGAGCAGTTCTTC
NA TRBJ2-3 TRBV24-1 16 TRBD2 CATSDRVAGSTDTQYF TGTGCCACCAGTGACCGTGTAGCGGGGAGCACAGATACGCAGTATTTT
many TRBJ2-5 TRBV2 14 TRBD2 CASSVLSGKETQYF TGTGCCAGCAGCGTCCTTAGCGGGAAGGAGACCCAGTACTTC
NA TRBJ1-1 TRBV19 13 NA CASSIGQNTEAFF TGTGCCAGTAGTATCGGCCAGAACACTGAAGCTTTCTTT
many TRBJ2-7 TRBV27 16 TRBD2 CASSLSWQAGAYEQYF TGTGCCAGCAGTTTATCGTGGCAAGCGGGAGCCTACGAGCAGTACTTC
NA TRBJ1-1 TRBV5-1 12 NA CASSLDGMGAFF TGCGCCAGCAGCTTGGACGGGATGGGAGCTTTCTTT
many TRBJ1-1 TRBV11-2 17 NA CASSLSNLQAPNTEAFF TGTGCCAGCAGCTTATCCAACCTACAGGCTCCGAACACTGAAGCTTTCTTT
many TRBJ2-7 TRBV2 15 TRBD2 CASSGGLAGNYEQYF TGTGCCAGCAGTGGGGGACTAGCGGGGAACTACGAGCAGTACTTC
NA TRBJ1-2 TRBV28 16 NA CASSPPEGYNSGSYTF TGTGCCAGCTCACCCCCGGAGGGGTACAATTCTGGTAGCTACACCTTC
few TRBJ2-3 TRBV19 14 NA CASSIGVGSDTQYF TGTGCCAGTAGTATTGGGGTGGGGTCAGATACGCAGTATTTT
many TRBJ2-7 TRBV28 12 NA CASVGNSYEQYF TGTGCCAGCGTCGGAAACTCCTACGAGCAGTACTTC
NA TRBJ2-2 TRBV7-3 15 NA CASSLGAFGAGELFF TGTGCCAGCAGCCTGGGGGCCTTCGGGGCCGGGGAGCTGTTTTTT
many TRBJ2-7 TRBV4-1 14 NA CASSNIGPPYEQYF TGCGCCAGCAGCAATATAGGTCCCCCCTACGAGCAGTACTTC
many TRBJ2-7 TRBV11-3 15 TRBD2 CASSRRRLAADEQYF TGTGCCAGCAGTCGTAGGAGACTAGCGGCGGACGAGCAGTACTTC
NA TRBJ2-7 TRBV20-1 10 NA CNPQAYEQYF TGCAATCCCCAGGCTTACGAGCAGTACTTC
many TRBJ2-3 TRBV2 16 TRBD2 CASSSRTSGGGDTQYF TGTGCCAGCAGTTCTCGGACTAGCGGGGGGGGAGATACGCAGTATTTT
NA TRBJ2-1 TRBV29-1 13 NA CSVGGADHNEQFF TGCAGCGTTGGCGGGGCGGACCACAATGAGCAGTTCTTC
many TRBJ2-1 TRBV11-3 14 TRBD2 CASSPRTSGKIQFF TGTGCCAGCAGCCCCAGGACTAGCGGGAAGATACAGTTCTTC
NA TRBJ1-4 TRBV7-2 14 NA CASSLAPGDEKLFF TGTGCCAGCAGCTTAGCCCCCGGAGATGAAAAACTGTTTTTT